Listed below are T cell receptor beta chains from one sample, sequenced in a study of PD-1 blockade in classical Hodgkin lymphoma. Clones were read by immunoSEQ multiplex PCR, and TCRdb kept only the in-frame ones, dropping some. The table shows roughly 13,000 clones, with approximately 83% occurring only once. The starting material was CD4+ T cells from blood, obtained before the fourth cycle of nivolumab. These receptors all come from a human donor with classical Hodgkin lymphoma. Both conserved end residues are part of each CDR3. The D gene is left open where the match is weak. A clone size is listed for some rows: how often the clone was seen (once, few, many), or a class if it is expanded.

j_call | d_call | clone_size | v_call | cdr3_aa | cdr3_nt
TRBJ2-5 | - | - | TRBV5-1 | CASSLAGQVTETQYF | TGCGCCAGCAGCTTGGCCGGTCAGGTGACAGAGACCCAGTACTTC
TRBJ2-5 | - | once | TRBV6-4 | CASSDSGFQETQYF | TGTGCCAGCAGTGACTCAGGGTTCCAAGAGACCCAGTACTTC
TRBJ2-1 | TRBD1 | - | TRBV19 | CASRKGQGENNEQFF | TGTGCCAGTAGGAAGGGACAGGGGGAGAACAATGAGCAGTTCTTC
TRBJ2-2 | TRBD2 | - | TRBV7-8 | CASSSRGGAGELFF | TGTGCCAGCAGCTCCCGCGGGGGGGCCGGGGAGCTGTTTTTT
TRBJ2-2 | - | once | TRBV5-4 | CASSEGARSPGELFF | TGTGCCAGCAGCGAAGGGGCTCGTAGCCCCGGGGAGCTGTTTTTT
TRBJ2-1 | - | - | TRBV5-6 | CASSTRKGRGNEQFF | TGTGCCAGCAGCACGCGAAAGGGAAGGGGGAATGAGCAGTTCTTC
TRBJ2-3 | - | - | TRBV28 | CASSSVGAGDFSGTQYF | TGTGCCAGCAGTTCTGTAGGGGCAGGGGACTTCAGTGGTACGCAGTATTTT
TRBJ2-2 | - | - | TRBV30 | CAWSVKLWTGELFF | TGTGCCTGGAGTGTAAAGCTTTGGACCGGGGAGCTGTTTTTT
TRBJ1-2 | TRBD1 | - | TRBV14 | CASSQPGTGGKGGYTF | TGTGCCAGCAGCCAACCCGGGACAGGGGGCAAAGGGGGCTACACCTTC
TRBJ2-7 | - | - | TRBV5-1 | CASSLALEVRTYEQYF | TGCGCCAGCAGCTTGGCCTTGGAGGTACGGACCTACGAGCAGTACTTC
TRBJ1-6 | TRBD1 | - | TRBV28 | CASSLGTGTFPLHF | TGTGCCAGCAGTTTGGGGACAGGAACGTTTCCCCTCCACTTT
TRBJ1-2 | - | - | TRBV5-1 | CASSDRDGGYGYTF | TGCGCCAGCAGCGACCGGGACGGAGGTTATGGCTACACCTTC
TRBJ1-2 | - | - | TRBV9 | CASRGTGGYTF | TGTGCCAGCAGGGGAACTGGTGGCTACACCTTC
TRBJ2-5 | - | - | TRBV27 | CASSSPRETQYF | TGTGCCAGCAGTTCCCCTAGGGAGACCCAGTACTTC
TRBJ2-7 | TRBD2 | - | TRBV7-3 | CASSSGTSPREQYF | TGTGCCAGCAGCTCCGGGACTAGCCCCAGAGAGCAGTACTTC
TRBJ1-1 | - | - | TRBV7-9 | CASSAGTAATEAFF | TGTGCCAGCAGCGCCGGGACGGCCGCCACTGAAGCTTTCTTT
TRBJ1-1 | - | - | TRBV18 | CASSPNSKYTEAFF | TGTGCCAGCTCACCAAACAGCAAATACACTGAAGCTTTCTTT
TRBJ2-7 | - | - | TRBV7-2 | CASSLYSEQYF | TGTGCCAGCAGCTTATACTCCGAGCAGTACTTC
TRBJ2-3 | TRBD2 | - | TRBV19 | CASRKRGGQDTQYF | TGTGCCAGCCGAAAGCGGGGGGGCCAAGATACGCAGTATTTT
TRBJ1-3 | - | - | TRBV7-2 | CASSLSPYTIYF | TGTGCCAGCAGCTTATCTCCCTACACCATATATTTT
TRBJ2-7 | - | few | TRBV6-5 | CASSRDRSTEYF | TGTGCCAGCAGTCGGGACCGCTCAACGGAGTACTTC
TRBJ1-1 | - | - | TRBV20-1 | CSASRGTEAFF | TGCAGTGCTTCTAGGGGCACTGAAGCTTTCTTT
TRBJ2-7 | - | - | TRBV2 | CASSEDRSSYEQYF | TGTGCCAGCAGTGAAGACAGGAGCTCCTACGAGCAGTACTTC
TRBJ1-2 | - | - | TRBV7-8 | CASSPVGGANYGYTF | TGTGCCAGCAGCCCCGTGGGGGGGGCGAACTATGGCTACACCTTC
TRBJ1-1 | TRBD1 | - | TRBV9 | CASSSSTGGSNTEAFF | TGTGCCAGCAGCTCTTCGACAGGGGGCTCGAACACTGAAGCTTTCTTT
TRBJ1-5 | TRBD1 | - | TRBV28 | CASSARLFRDRGPNQPQHF | TGTGCCAGCAGTGCCAGGCTTTTCCGGGACAGGGGCCCGAATCAGCCCCAGCATTTT
TRBJ2-2 | - | - | TRBV4-1 | CASSQVVYTLTGELFF | TGCGCCAGCAGCCAAGTAGTTTATACACTCACCGGGGAGCTGTTTTTT
TRBJ1-2 | TRBD1 | - | TRBV6-5 | CASSYLTGILNYGYTF | TGTGCCAGCAGTTACCTGACAGGGATTCTTAACTATGGCTACACCTTC
TRBJ1-1 | - | - | TRBV19 | CASSLRGVMNTEAFF | TGTGCCAGTAGTCTCCGTGGTGTCATGAACACTGAAGCTTTCTTT
TRBJ2-5 | - | once | TRBV18 | CASSLSAYGETQYF | TGTGCCAGCTCCCTGAGTGCATATGGAGAGACCCAGTACTTC
TRBJ2-1 | - | - | TRBV11-2 | CASSLEPGPSDFF | TGTGCCAGCAGCCTCGAACCGGGACCTTCGGATTTCTTC
TRBJ1-5 | - | few | TRBV6-6 | CASSYGRAQPQHF | TGTGCCAGCAGTTACGGTAGGGCTCAGCCCCAGCATTTT
TRBJ1-1 | - | - | TRBV7-9 | CASSLGTAMNTEAFF | TGTGCCAGCAGCTTAGGGACGGCTATGAACACTGAAGCTTTCTTT
TRBJ1-2 | - | - | TRBV2 | CASSASYLNYGYTF | TGTGCCAGCAGTGCCTCATACCTGAACTATGGCTACACCTTC